The clone carrying this T cell receptor (beta chain) was seen once. Its antigen is unidentified. The sample originates from a study of cytomegalovirus exposure and HLA in healthy donors. The study's findings and limits: Subsequent analysis of the approximately 120 validation repertoires found a tendency for first-cohort TCR clusters to co-occur. The listing of 150 to 200 TCR beta chains classed them as cytomegalovirus-associated.

While the first cohort had 600 to 750 subjects, the donors belonged to the separate validation cohort of about 120 subjects. Only in-frame clones appear in the TCRdb table, and some are missing; sequencing was by immunoSEQ multiplex PCR. Here the sample spans 100,000 to 150,000 clones, approximately 92% being singletons. The ends lost 5 bases at V and 5 bases at J; junction bases unmatched: 9. The CDR3 contains 14 residues. CDR1 and CDR2 (germline): MNHEY, SVGAGI. This TCR was recovered from a young woman in good health and CMV-seronegative. The sequenced sample consisted of PBMCs. This rearrangement joins TRBV6-5 to TRBJ2-7; 7 bases align to TRBD1. The CDR3 DNA sequence: TGTGCCAGCAGTCAAGGAGAGGGGGCGGACGAGCAGTACTTC. Translated, it gives CASSQGEGADEQYF.